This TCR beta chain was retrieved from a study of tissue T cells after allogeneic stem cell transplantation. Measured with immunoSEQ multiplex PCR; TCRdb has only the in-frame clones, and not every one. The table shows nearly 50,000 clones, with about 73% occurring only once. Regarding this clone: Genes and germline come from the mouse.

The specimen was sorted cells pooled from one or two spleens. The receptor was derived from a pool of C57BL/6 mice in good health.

The DNA read from the CDR3 is TGTGCCTGGAGTGCCCGCAGAAACACAGAAGTCTTC. Translated: CAWSARRNTEVF. The whole CDR3 region reads CAWSARRNTEVFF. V is TRBV31 and J is TRBJ1-1; D uncertain. The read ends 1 residue shy of where the CDR3 ends; the end is completed using the germline J gene. The CDR3 length is 13 residues. Trimming stripped 2 bases from V and 1 base from J, with 8 bases between. Germline loops: CDR1 GKSSPN, CDR2 SITVG.